The 5 T cell receptor beta chains below come from one sample, sequenced in a study of breast tumors, draining lymph nodes, adjacent tissues (dated by TCRdb to the mid-2010s). Libraries were prepared through multiplex PCR. The instrument was an Illumina HiSeq 2000. TCRdb trimmed public reads at Q25 via fastp, called clones via MiXCR and kept in-frame beta chains. Each record represents a unique CDR3 protein, reported with the most common genes and DNA among its rows. Recorded for this sample are roughly 70,000 distinct CDR3 sequences; about 40% of them occurred a single time. Clones ranked in the top ten supply 8.4% of the sample. The sample consisted of breast tumor tissue. These receptors were obtained from a female donor with breast cancer. Some clones in this sample may be carry-over from other donors' samples.

This clonotype was detected ten times or more. V is TRBV5-1 and J is TRBJ2-3, with 8 bases that match TRBD1. The V gene end was trimmed by 0 bases and the J gene end by 2 bases; junction bases not matched to a gene: 5. Germline V gene data show CDR1 as SGHRS and CDR2 as YFSETQ. The CDR3 contains 16 residues. DNA of the CDR3: TGCGCCAGCAGCTTGGCCAGGGGGCTGGACACAGATACGCAGTATTTT. Encoded protein: CASSLARGLDTDTQYF.

This clonotype was observed many times. The gene calls are TRBV12-3 or TRBV12-4 and TRBJ2-7; TRBD1 might be the D (6 bases). The V gene lost 5 bases and the J gene lost 6 bases, with 17 bases spanning the gap. The CDR3 has 14 residues. The CDR3 coding sequence is TGTGCCAGCAGTCCTGACAGGCCGCGTGCCGAGCAGTACTTC. Protein sequence: CASSPDRPRAEQYF.

In DNA, the CDR3 is TGTGCCAGCAGCCAAGATTACGGGACAGAAAACTACGAGCAGTACTTC. Amino acid sequence: CASSQDYGTENYEQYF. The V and J genes are TRBV14 and TRBJ2-7, with 7 bases fitting TRBD1. The V gene's germline CDR1 is SGHDN and CDR2 FVKESK. J lost 3 bases, V lost 0 bases, and 8 bases had no gene match. This CDR3 spans 16 amino acids.

This clonotype was found many times. V is TRBV2 and J is TRBJ2-1, with D possibly TRBD2 on 5 matching bases. Per germline, CDR1 SNHLY and CDR2 FYNNEI. V was pared by 6 bases and J by 1 base, with 19 bases between. This CDR3 comprises 17 residues. The CDR3 region is CASRILSGLGSYNEQFF. CDR3 nucleotide sequence: TGTGCCAGCAGGATTCTCAGCGGTCTAGGATCCTACAATGAGCAGTTCTTC.

Many counts were recorded for this clonotype. This chain links TRBV27 with TRBJ1-2, with D tentatively TRBD1 (5 bases). V was cut by 5 bases and J by 8 bases, with 18 bases left in between. CDR1 and CDR2 from the germline V gene are MNHEY and SMNVEV (reference sequence). The CDR3 has 14 amino acids. The CDR3 sequence is CASSELSRGPGYTF. CDR3 in DNA: TGTGCCAGCAGTGAGCTTTCTCGGGGACCAGGCTACACCTTC.